This section outlines one T cell receptor (beta chain) sequence together with its context. Germline lookup yields CDR1 LGHDT and CDR2 YNNKEL (reference sequence). The V gene lost 4 bases and the J gene lost 3 bases, with 19 bases spanning the gap. This CDR3 contains 17 residues. In the original workflow: From reference gene primer amplification, estimates of nucleated cell counts were derived. Profiled with immunoSEQ multiplex PCR; TCRdb holds only in-frame clones, not every one. The V and J calls and the clone size are those of that table, but D and trimming were determined from the DNA. The profile covers approximately 330,000 clones, with around nine tenths appearing a single time and approximately 4% taken by the ten largest. The data stem from a study of blood T cell repertoires in COVID-19. Across the whole study: Acute-phase and convalescent COVID-19 samples originated in the United States, Italy and Spain. Sample material is recorded as cDNA or gDNA derived from T cells, B-cell-depleted T cells, or PBMCs.

The chain recombines TRBV3-1 (or the pseudogene TRBV3-2) with TRBJ2-1; tentatively, D is TRBD1 (5 bases). Source material: peripheral blood. The sequence was collected from a woman aged 45 to 65 with active or convalescent COVID-19. CDR3 loop: CASSPLGSGALYNEQFF. The CDR3 DNA reads TGTGCCAGCAGCCCCTTAGGGTCTGGGGCCCTCTACAATGAGCAGTTCTTC.